The rows below give T cell receptor beta chains drawn from one sample of a study of regulatory T cells in long-lasting Graves disease. TCRdb ran MiXCR on the multiplex PCR reads and lists one entry per CDR3 protein. Of 300,000 to 400,000 distinct CDR3 sequences in the sample, approximately 15% were seen once. Separately, the same data were catalogued under a study of T cells in Graves' hyperthyroidism and ophthalmopathy.

The sequenced sample was peripheral blood mononuclear cells (PBMCs), obtained at new diagnosis, from a patient treated with antithyroid drugs. The source is a middle-aged man with Graves disease. CDR3s include the opening cysteine and the closing phenylalanine or tryptophan. The D gene is left open where the match is weak. Only some rows state a clone size, as once, few, many or a class for expanded clones.

v_call	d_call	clone_size	j_call	cdr3_aa	cdr3_nt
TRBV6-1	NA	NA	TRBJ2-2	CASSESTRQTTGELFF	TGTGCCAGCAGTGAATCCACTAGACAGACCACCGGGGAGCTGTTTTTT
TRBV12-3/TRBV12-4	TRBD1	many	TRBJ1-5	CASSSGTASNQPQHF	TGTGCCAGCAGCTCCGGGACAGCGAGCAATCAGCCCCAGCATTTT
TRBV5-1	NA	NA	TRBJ2-1	CASSLGRLNEQFF	TGCGCCAGCAGCCTGGGACGGTTGAATGAGCAGTTCTTC
TRBV2	TRBD1	many	TRBJ1-5	CASSETGGNQPQHF	TGTGCCAGCAGTGAAACAGGGGGCAATCAGCCCCAGCATTTT
TRBV5-4	TRBD2	few	TRBJ2-3	CASSRQLAGIPSTDTQYF	TGTGCCAGCAGCCGGCAACTAGCGGGGATTCCAAGCACAGATACGCAGTATTTT
TRBV7-3	NA	few	TRBJ2-7	CAPSSPAPRDKSSYEQYF	TGTGCCCCCAGCAGCCCGGCCCCCCGGGACAAGAGCTCCTACGAGCAGTACTTC
TRBV7-9	TRBD1	NA	TRBJ2-2	CASGGQGASGELFF	TGTGCCAGTGGAGGGCAGGGGGCATCCGGGGAGCTGTTTTTT
TRBV29-1	TRBD1	few	TRBJ2-5	CSVSTGGRGWETQYF	TGCAGCGTTTCGACAGGGGGCCGGGGGTGGGAGACCCAGTACTTC
TRBV18	TRBD1	few	TRBJ2-5	CASSYYRGQETQYF	TGTGCCAGCTCATATTACAGGGGGCAAGAGACCCAGTACTTC
TRBV27	TRBD1	many	TRBJ1-1	CASSPMTGADTEAFF	TGTGCCAGCAGTCCGATGACAGGGGCGGACACTGAAGCTTTCTTT
TRBV28	TRBD1	many	TRBJ2-5	CASRGQINPAKRPQYF	TGTGCCAGCAGGGGACAGATTAACCCGGCCAAGAGACCCCAGTACTTC
TRBV19	NA	NA	TRBJ1-5	CASSMQGDQPQHF	TGTGCCAGTAGTATGCAGGGTGATCAGCCCCAGCATTTT
TRBV19	NA	few	TRBJ2-7	CASSMKVRYEQYF	TGTGCCAGTAGTATGAAGGTGCGATACGAGCAGTACTTC
TRBV9	NA	NA	TRBJ2-2	CASSVGGSTGELFF	TGTGCCAGCAGCGTAGGAGGTAGCACCGGGGAGCTGTTTTTT
TRBV7-2	NA	many	TRBJ2-7	CASSLAGTYEQYF	TGTGCCAGCAGCTTAGCTGGAACCTACGAGCAGTACTTC
TRBV2	NA	many	TRBJ2-2	CASSGTGGELFF	TGTGCCAGCAGTGGAACGGGCGGGGAGCTGTTTTTT
TRBV6-5	TRBD2	many	TRBJ2-7	CASSFLAGSSYEQYF	TGTGCCAGCAGTTTTCTAGCGGGGAGCTCCTACGAGCAGTACTTC
TRBV24-1	NA	many	TRBJ2-7	CATSDATQGFDEQYF	TGTGCCACCAGTGATGCAACACAGGGTTTTGACGAGCAGTACTTC
TRBV18	NA	many	TRBJ1-2	CASSPRSLAYGYTF	TGTGCCAGCTCACCTCGGTCCCTCGCATATGGCTACACCTTC
TRBV7-3	NA	few	TRBJ1-5	CASSSIHGQPQHF	TGTGCCAGCAGCTCTATACACGGTCAGCCCCAGCATTTT
TRBV20-1	TRBD2	many	TRBJ2-2	CSAREGLAGNTGELFF	TGCAGTGCTAGAGAAGGACTAGCGGGGAACACCGGGGAGCTGTTTTTT
TRBV27	NA	NA	TRBJ2-1	CASSLEGFYNEQFF	TGTGCCAGCAGTTTAGAGGGGTTCTACAATGAGCAGTTCTTC
TRBV15	NA	few	TRBJ2-3	CATGRGDASTDTQYF	TGTGCCACCGGAAGAGGGGACGCAAGCACAGATACGCAGTATTTT
TRBV4-1	NA	few	TRBJ2-2	CASSQQENTGELFF	TGCGCCAGCAGCCAACAGGAAAACACCGGGGAGCTGTTTTTT
TRBV9	TRBD1	many	TRBJ1-2	CASSVDRGHGYGYTF	TGTGCCAGCAGCGTAGACAGGGGCCATGGCTATGGCTACACCTTC
TRBV27	NA	many	TRBJ2-3	CASSLGGGRTTDTQYF	TGTGCCAGCAGTTTAGGAGGGGGGCGGACCACAGATACGCAGTATTTT
TRBV12-3/TRBV12-4	TRBD1	NA	TRBJ1-6	CASSSEQGANSPLHF	TGTGCCAGCAGTTCGGAACAGGGGGCAAATTCACCCCTCCACTTT
TRBV2	TRBD2	NA	TRBJ2-5	CASRGLAGIETQYF	TGTGCCAGCAGGGGACTAGCGGGGATAGAGACCCAGTACTTC
TRBV28	NA	many	TRBJ1-4	CASRTLLWGGGEKLFF	TGTGCCAGCCGTACCCTCCTCTGGGGCGGGGGTGAAAAACTGTTTTTT
TRBV3-1	NA	many	TRBJ1-4	CASRKTGRRSNEKLFF	TGTGCCAGCAGGAAGACCGGGCGCCGTTCTAATGAAAAACTGTTTTTT
TRBV5-4	TRBD1	NA	TRBJ2-1	CASAWNRGLYNEQFF	TGTGCCAGCGCATGGAACAGGGGTTTGTACAATGAGCAGTTCTTC
TRBV7-2	TRBD2	NA	TRBJ2-1	CASSLTSGGARYNEQFF	TGTGCCAGCAGCTTGACTAGCGGGGGGGCTCGGTACAATGAGCAGTTCTTC
TRBV29-1	NA	NA	TRBJ1-2	CSASLYRDYGYTF	TGCAGCGCCTCGCTTTACAGGGACTATGGCTACACCTTC
TRBV5-1	NA	NA	TRBJ1-2	CASSLGQSSYYGYTF	TGCGCCAGCAGCTTGGGACAGAGTTCATACTATGGCTACACCTTC
TRBV5-1	NA	many	TRBJ2-3	CASSQEGTDTQYF	TGCGCCAGCAGCCAGGAAGGCACAGATACGCAGTATTTT
TRBV2	NA	many	TRBJ2-2	CASSVEAIYGTGELFF	TGTGCCAGCAGCGTCGAGGCCATTTACGGCACCGGGGAGCTGTTTTTT
TRBV4-2	TRBD1	many	TRBJ1-1	CASSQGPNRGNTEAFF	TGTGCCAGCAGCCAAGGCCCGAACAGGGGGAACACTGAAGCTTTCTTT
TRBV12-3/TRBV12-4	NA	many	TRBJ1-4	CASSSPNRANEKLFF	TGTGCCAGCAGTTCCCCAAACAGGGCCAATGAAAAACTGTTTTTT
TRBV29-1	TRBD1	many	TRBJ2-3	CSVQTQGADTQYF	TGCAGCGTCCAGACTCAGGGGGCGGATACGCAGTATTTT
TRBV7-3	NA	many	TRBJ2-5	CASSITGTPGQTQYF	TGTGCCAGCAGCATCACCGGGACCCCTGGACAGACCCAGTACTTC
TRBV5-5	NA	NA	TRBJ1-2	CASRGRPSNLLYGYTF	TGTGCCAGCAGAGGAAGACCGTCCAACCTCCTCTATGGCTACACCTTC
TRBV5-1	NA	NA	TRBJ1-1	CASSLGKTGNTEAFF	TGCGCCAGCAGCTTGGGGAAGACAGGGAACACTGAAGCTTTCTTT
TRBV5-1	NA	many	TRBJ2-7	CASSLDRYYEQYF	TGCGCCAGCAGCTTGGACAGATACTACGAGCAGTACTTC
TRBV18	NA	many	TRBJ2-7	CASSEVPGISYEQYF	TGTGCCAGCTCCGAAGTTCCAGGGATATCCTACGAGCAGTACTTC
TRBV27	NA	many	TRBJ2-5	CASSVRVQETQYF	TGTGCCAGCAGTGTCCGGGTTCAGGAGACCCAGTACTTC
TRBV7-6	TRBD2	NA	TRBJ2-1	CASSPLPGGAVYNEQFF	TGTGCCAGCAGCCCCTTGCCGGGGGGGGCTGTCTACAATGAGCAGTTCTTC
TRBV18	NA	NA	TRBJ2-7	CASSPRGSLLPLYEQYF	TGTGCCAGCTCACCACGCGGCAGCTTACTCCCTCTGTACGAGCAGTACTTC
TRBV20-1	NA	many	TRBJ2-7	CSARVAEYEQYF	TGCAGTGCTAGAGTGGCCGAATACGAGCAGTACTTC
TRBV5-1	NA	NA	TRBJ2-5	CASSVAGTMVETQYF	TGTGCCAGCAGCGTAGCCGGGACGATGGTGGAGACCCAGTACTTC
TRBV28	NA	many	TRBJ2-7	CASSSLQGRGSYEQYF	TGTGCCAGCAGTTCACTACAGGGGAGGGGGTCCTACGAGCAGTACTTC
TRBV7-8	TRBD1	many	TRBJ2-2	CASSGTQGIRNTGELFF	TGTGCCAGCAGCGGAACACAGGGGATTAGGAACACCGGGGAGCTGTTTTTT
TRBV7-2	TRBD2	few	TRBJ2-3	CASSYRGVGTDTQYF	TGTGCCAGCAGCTACCGGGGGGTGGGCACAGATACGCAGTATTTT
TRBV6-5	TRBD2	many	TRBJ2-5	CASSWSGTSGDQETQYF	TGTGCCAGCAGTTGGTCCGGGACTAGCGGGGACCAAGAGACCCAGTACTTC
TRBV5-1	TRBD1	many	TRBJ1-6	CASSWTGGNSPLHF	TGCGCCAGCAGCTGGACAGGTGGGAATTCACCCCTCCACTTT
TRBV25-1	TRBD1	NA	TRBJ1-1	CATSQGAVEAFF	TGTGCCACTTCCCAGGGGGCTGTTGAAGCTTTCTTT